This TCR beta chain was observed in a study of blood T cell repertoires in COVID-19. Study-wide background: Some COVID-19 samples were acute and others convalescent; all came from the United States, Italy and Spain. In each case, the material was cDNA or gDNA derived from T cells, B-cell-depleted T cells, or PBMCs.

Germline V gene data show CDR1 as LNHDA and CDR2 as SQIVND (reference sequence). The ends lost 1 base at V and 5 bases at J; junction bases unmatched: 16. This CDR3 is built from 19 residues. Original processing notes: From reference gene primer amplification, estimates of nucleated cell counts were derived. The repertoire was sequenced with immunoSEQ multiplex PCR; TCRdb's copy has only in-frame clones and lacks some. V and J calls plus clone size are reproduced from that table; the DNA served to infer D and trimming. This sample has over 200,000 clones; around 82% occur once, and the top ten carry just over 8.5%.

The sample consisted of peripheral blood. This rearrangement joins TRBV19 to TRBJ1-1; 10 nucleotides align to TRBD1. The receptor comes from a man between 40 and 49 years old with active or convalescent COVID-19. Here the CDR3 reads CASSIGTEDRGRVRTEAFF. The CDR3 nucleotides are TGTGCCAGTAGTATAGGTACCGAAGACAGGGGGCGCGTTAGAACTGAAGCTTTCTTT.